This entry lists 8 T cell receptor beta chains sequenced from one sample in a study of cytomegalovirus exposure and HLA in healthy donors. Researchers ran the PCR with 60 Vbeta and 13 Jbeta primers. The protocol was immunoSEQ multiplex PCR, while the TCRdb copy is restricted to in-frame clones and leaves out a portion. This sample's clone table lists 77,000 or so clones. Material: PBMCs. The receptors come from a man aged 30 to 45 in good health and CMV-seronegative.

The chain uses TRBV5-8 and TRBJ1-1; 9 nucleotides line up with TRBD1. J gave up 5 bases and V 4 bases, and 6 bases lay outside the gene matches. The germline CDR1 and CDR2 sequences are SGHTS and YDEGEE. The CDR3 is 14 amino acids. The CDR3 bases are TGTGCCAGCAGCGTGGGACAGGGTGTTACTGAAGCTTTCTTT. It specifies CASSVGQGVTEAFF.

V is TRBV29-1 and J is TRBJ2-5; 7 bases map to TRBD1. The germline V gene has CDR1 SQVTM and CDR2 ANQGSEA. The CDR3 runs to 13 residues. J was trimmed by 4 bases and V by 8 bases; bases with no gene match: 10. This CDR3 is CSHSSTGRETQYF. The CDR3 DNA is TGCAGCCACAGCTCGACAGGGCGAGAGACCCAGTACTTC.

The chain joins TRBV28 to TRBJ1-1; maybe TRBD1 (5 bases). This CDR3 is built from 14 residues. Trimming removed 7 bases from V and 1 base from J, with 13 bases in between. The germline V gene encodes CDR1 MDHEN and CDR2 SYDVKM. CDR3 loop: CASIRGGRNTEAFF. CDR3 in DNA: TGTGCCAGCATCCGGGGGGGGAGGAACACTGAAGCTTTCTTT.

V is TRBV27 and J is TRBJ2-7, with D possibly TRBD1 on 6 matching bases. The CDR3 is made up of 14 amino acids. The germline V gene encodes CDR1 MNHEY and CDR2 SMNVEV (reference sequence). V dropped 4 bases and J dropped 5 bases, with 15 bases sitting between them. The CDR3 loop reads CASSSLQGVHEQYF. CDR3 sequence (DNA): TGTGCCAGCAGTTCCTTACAGGGAGTCCACGAGCAGTACTTC.

The CDR3 reads CASSLAGRNTQYF. The CDR3 region has the DNA TGTGCCAGCAGTCTAGCGGGGCGAAATACGCAGTATTTT. This chain connects TRBV6-4 to TRBJ2-3; 9 bases line up with TRBD2. V shed 5 bases, J shed 7 bases, and the junction held 4 bases outside the gene matches. CDR1 is MRHNA and CDR2 is SNTAGT in the germline V gene. CDR3 length: 13 residues.

The CDR3 loop is CASSVVSGNTEAFF. The CDR3 DNA reads TGTGCCAGCAGCGTAGTGAGCGGGAACACTGAAGCTTTCTTT. The V call is TRBV9, the J call TRBJ1-1, with D unclear. Germline loops: CDR1 SGDLS, CDR2 YYNGEE. Trimming shortened V by 0 bases and J by 1 base, and 7 bases separated the two germline ends. This CDR3 has 14 residues.

V gene TRBV11-3 combines with J gene TRBJ1-1; a weak D match, TRBD1 (6 bases). The CDR3 has 15 residues. Germline values: CDR1 SGHNT, CDR2 YENEEA. The V and J ends lost 5 bases and 5 bases respectively, with 18 bases between them. The CDR3 reads CASSPSGGHPTEAFF. In DNA form, the CDR3 reads TGTGCCAGCAGCCCTTCTGGGGGCCACCCAACTGAAGCTTTCTTT.

V gene TRBV28 combines with J gene TRBJ2-1; 11 bases are a match to TRBD2. The CDR3 covers 18 residues. CDR1 MDHEN and CDR2 SYDVKM come from the germline V gene. Trimming took 4 bases from V and 7 from J; bases not matched to a gene: 15. CDR3 in amino acids: CASSSHLAGGEFWNEQFF. CDR3 DNA: TGTGCCAGCAGTTCTCACCTAGCGGGAGGAGAGTTTTGGAATGAGCAGTTCTTC.